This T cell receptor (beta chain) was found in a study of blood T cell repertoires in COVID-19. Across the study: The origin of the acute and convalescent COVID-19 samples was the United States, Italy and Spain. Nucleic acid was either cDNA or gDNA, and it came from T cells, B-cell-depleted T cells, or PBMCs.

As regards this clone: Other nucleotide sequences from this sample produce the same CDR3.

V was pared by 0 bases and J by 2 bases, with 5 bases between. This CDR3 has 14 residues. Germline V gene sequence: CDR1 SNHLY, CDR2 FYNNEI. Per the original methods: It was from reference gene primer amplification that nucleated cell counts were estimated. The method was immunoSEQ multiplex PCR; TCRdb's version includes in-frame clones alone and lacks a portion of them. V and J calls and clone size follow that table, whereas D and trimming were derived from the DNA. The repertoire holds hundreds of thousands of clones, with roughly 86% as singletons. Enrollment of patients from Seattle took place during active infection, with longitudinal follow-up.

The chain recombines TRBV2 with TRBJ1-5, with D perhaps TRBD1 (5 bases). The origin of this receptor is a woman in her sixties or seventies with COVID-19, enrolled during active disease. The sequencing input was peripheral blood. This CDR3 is CASSEAGGNQPQHF. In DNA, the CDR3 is TGTGCCAGCAGTGAAGCAGGGGGCAATCAGCCCCAGCATTTT. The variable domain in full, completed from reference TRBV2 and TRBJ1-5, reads EPEVTQTPSHQVTQMGQEVILRCVPISNHLYFYWYRQILGQKVEFLVSFYNNEISEKSEIFDDQFSVERPDGSNFTLKIRSTKLEDSAMYFCASSEAGGNQPQHFGDGTRLSIL.